This TCR beta chain was obtained from a study of vaccination and CD4 T cells after COVID-19. A few counts support this clonotype. Its specificity is unknown. Oncomine TCR Beta short-read sequencing was applied to DNA from cultured CD4+ T cells. TCRdb processed the PCR reads anew with MiXCR; each CDR3 protein has one entry. The sample shows some 15,000 distinct CDR3 sequences, about 56% of them seen only once. Trimming shortened V by 3 bases and J by 0 bases, and 9 bases separated the two germline ends. The length of the CDR3 is 15 residues. Per the germline V gene, CDR1 is LNHNV and CDR2 is YYDKDF (reference sequence). The study's findings and limits: Median SARS-CoV-2-reactive clonotypes rose from approximately 21 to 38, not significantly.

Noted treatment: approximately nine-day PBMC culture with coronavirus spike peptide pools or control peptides (ViraFEST assay). This chain joins TRBV15 and TRBJ2-4; TRBD2 is a possible D gene (6 bases). The sequenced sample consisted of CD4+ T cells from blood, cultured in vitro. This receptor was identified in a human donor who had recovered from COVID-19. For the CDR3, the DNA is TGTGCCACCAGCAGTGCGGGGCCAGCCAAAAACATTCAGTACTTC. Encoded protein: CATSSAGPAKNIQYF.